The source of this T cell receptor (beta chain) is a study of blood T cells in healthy people across ages. Findings of the study overall: Samples with more naive T cells showed higher observed beta diversity. TCR beta diversity, measured per million T cells, fell in a roughly linear way with age. The CMV status of each donor remained undetermined, and this could have confounded shifts in expanded clonotypes.

The authors ran a second PCR of about 6 to 11 cycles using a sample-barcoded 5' primer and a J-beta primer mix. TCRdb fed the 5' RACE reads into MiXCR, producing one record per CDR3 protein. Of 710,000 or so distinct CDR3 sequences listed, around a fifth are singletons. This clonotype was seen only a few times. Its antigen is unidentified. The extraction recovered at least 5.5 micrograms of total RNA per sample. The germline V gene encodes CDR1 SGHRS and CDR2 YFSETQ. The length of the CDR3 is 12 residues. With 4 bases removed from V and 6 bases from J, the gap between germline ends came to 9 bases. This sequence originates from an older man in good health. The chain recombines TRBV5-1 with TRBJ2-3, with unresolved D. Material for sequencing was blood. The CDR3 protein is CASSGVGDTQYF. CDR3 in DNA: TGCGCCAGCAGCGGAGTGGGGGATACGCAGTATTTT.